The 30 T cell receptor beta chains listed next were all sequenced from one sample in a study of T cell repertoires in cytomegalovirus infection. TCRdb reprocessed the reads via MiXCR and lists one record per CDR3 protein. This table has 310,000 or so distinct CDR3 sequences, about 23% appearing once. Specimen: PBMCs. The receptors were gathered from a human donor in good health (CMV status not recorded). Some clones in this sample may be carry-over from other donors' samples.

The CDR3 is CASSLEQGGTDTQYF. DNA of the CDR3: TGTGCCAGCAGCTTAGAACAGGGAGGCACAGATACGCAGTATTTT. The genes are TRBV11-2 and TRBJ2-3; TRBD1 is a possible D gene (6 bases). Germline CDR1 reads SGHAT; CDR2 reads FQNNGV. V lost 0 bases, J lost 1 base, and 8 bases lay in between. The CDR3 sequence is 15 residues long.

This clonotype has more than one count but fewer than ten. V and J are TRBV28 and TRBJ2-5; possible D gene TRBD2, 6 bases. CDR1 and CDR2 (germline): MDHEN, SYDVKM. The ends were cut back, 2 bases at V and 2 bases at J, with 12 bases in the middle. CDR3 length: 15 residues. The CDR3 bases are TGTGCCAGCAGTTTAAATGCGGGGCAGCAAGAGACCCAGTACTTC. Amino acids: CASSLNAGQQETQYF.

This clonotype was observed many times. The J gene is TRBJ1-1, the V gene TRBV12-3 or TRBV12-4; 7 bases map to TRBD1. CDR3 size: 14 residues. Trimming at V came to 4 bases and at J to 6 bases, leaving 8 bases not matched to a gene. CDR3: CASSYSGQAAEAFF. CDR3 in DNA: TGTGCCAGCAGTTACTCAGGACAGGCGGCTGAAGCTTTCTTT.

The table lists this clonotype with many counts. This chain links TRBV7-8 with TRBJ2-3; D uncertain. The V and J ends lost 0 bases and 4 bases respectively, with 11 bases between them. The CDR3 contains 15 residues. Germline CDR1 and CDR2: SGHVS and FQNEAQ. The CDR3 reads CASSLAISVADTQYF. CDR3 DNA: TGTGCCAGCAGCTTAGCGATAAGCGTCGCAGATACGCAGTATTTT.

This clonotype was seen many times. The chain joins TRBV7-2 to TRBJ2-5, with D uncertain. Germline-derived CDR1 and CDR2 are SGHTA and FQGNSA. V lost 5 bases and J lost 1, with 11 bases in between. This CDR3 has 14 residues. The CDR3 DNA sequence: TGTGCCAGCAGCCGACCCGGCGGCCAAGAGACCCAGTACTTC. The encoded protein is CASSRPGGQETQYF.

The chain has TRBV12-3 or TRBV12-4 and TRBJ2-7; the match to TRBD1 covers 8 bases. Losses at the gene ends were 4 bases for V and 2 bases for J; bases not matched to a gene: 7. The CDR3 covers 15 residues. The CDR3 loop reads CASSSGRTGTYEQYF. The DNA for the CDR3 is TGTGCCAGCAGTTCCGGGCGGACAGGGACCTACGAGCAGTACTTC.

This clonotype turned up a few times. This chain links TRBV6-2 or TRBV6-3 with TRBJ2-7; D remains unclear. This CDR3 region has 16 residues. Deletions cut 2 bases from V and 0 bases from J, with 14 bases between. The germline V gene has CDR1 MNHEY and CDR2 SVGEGT. The CDR3 region is CASSYLSGLFSYEQYF. CDR3 nucleotide sequence: TGTGCCAGCAGTTACCTATCCGGGTTGTTCTCCTACGAGCAGTACTTC.

This clonotype has just a few counts. The chain has TRBV7-9 and TRBJ2-7; TRBD2 matches 8 bases. The CDR3 length is 15 residues. Trimming at V came to 11 bases and at J to 5 bases, leaving 17 bases not matched to a gene. Germline CDR1 and CDR2: SEHNR and FQNEAQ (reference sequence). CDR3 bases: TGTGCCCTAAGTGGGGGCGGGGGGCAATTCAACGAGCAGTACTTC. It is translated as CALSGGGGQFNEQYF.

This chain uses TRBV2 with TRBJ1-1; D is uncertain. The CDR3 extends over 12 amino acids. Trimming cost V 0 bases and J 5 bases, with 4 bases left between them. Germline V gives CDR1 SNHLY, CDR2 FYNNEI. The CDR3 nucleotides read TGTGCCAGCAGTGAAGCCCCTACTGAAGCTTTCTTT. Residues: CASSEAPTEAFF.

Many counts were recorded for this clonotype. The chain is built from TRBV7-2 and TRBJ2-7; D ambiguous. This CDR3 is built from 16 residues. V lost 1 base to trimming and J lost 2 bases, with 15 bases between them. Germline lookup yields CDR1 SGHTA and CDR2 FQGNSA. The CDR3: CASSLVMSTSPYEQYF. CDR3 sequence (DNA): TGTGCCAGCAGCTTAGTAATGAGCACTTCTCCCTACGAGCAGTACTTC.

V usage is TRBV5-1 and J usage is TRBJ2-1; 9 nucleotides agree with TRBD1. The germline V gene has CDR1 SGHRS and CDR2 YFSETQ. The CDR3 sequence is 14 residues long. After removal of 0 bases from V and 9 bases from J, the junction contained 4 bases not matched to a gene. CDR3 loop: CASSLEQGAAEQFF. The CDR3 DNA is TGCGCCAGCAGCTTGGAACAGGGGGCGGCTGAGCAGTTCTTC.

This clonotype turned up a few times. V usage is TRBV28 and J usage is TRBJ1-5; unclear D gene. Germline V CDR1 and CDR2: MDHEN, SYDVKM. The V end was cut by 4 bases, the J end by 0 bases, with 16 bases between. There are 17 residues in the CDR3. CDR3 nucleotide sequence: TGTGCCAGCAGTTCCAGATCGACGGGGTATAGCAATCAGCCCCAGCATTTT. It codes for CASSSRSTGYSNQPQHF. The full variable domain, completed using reference TRBV28 and TRBJ1-5, is DVKVTQSSRYLVKRTGEKVFLECVQDMDHENMFWYRQDPGLGLRLIYFSYDVKMKEKGDIPEGYSVSREKKERFSLILESASTNQTSMYLCASSSRSTGYSNQPQHFGDGTRLSIL.

This clonotype was picked up a small number of times. This chain uses TRBV7-2 with TRBJ2-3, with a tentative D call TRBD2 (7 bases). There are 13 residues in the CDR3. Germline V CDR1 and CDR2: SGHTA, FQGNSA. V lost 7 bases and J 9 bases, leaving 17 bases between the germline ends. The CDR3 here is CASTQAGANTQYF. The CDR3 DNA reads TGTGCCAGCACCCAGGCGGGGGCGAACACGCAGTATTTT.

This clonotype was observed a few times. The gene calls are TRBV20-1 and TRBJ2-5; D may be TRBD2 (7 bases). CDR1 and CDR2 from the germline V gene are DFQATT and SNEGSKA (reference sequence). V lost 1 base and J 5 bases, leaving 14 bases between the germline ends. The CDR3 runs to 14 residues. The CDR3: CSARVGGPVETQYF. DNA for the CDR3: TGCAGTGCTAGAGTGGGGGGGCCTGTGGAGACCCAGTACTTC.

This clonotype has a count of ten or more. V and J are TRBV7-9 and TRBJ2-6; D not resolved. V lost 2 bases and J 0 bases, leaving 5 bases between the germline ends. Germline CDR1 and CDR2: SEHNR and FQNEAQ (reference sequence). CDR3 length: 15 residues. CDR3 bases: TGTGCCAGCAGCTTATCTAGCTCTGGGGCCAACGTCCTGACTTTC. As protein: CASSLSSSGANVLTF.

This chain connects TRBV7-9 to TRBJ2-2, with unresolved D. Germline V CDR1 and CDR2: SEHNR, FQNEAQ (reference sequence). The CDR3 loop spans 17 amino acids. The ends were cut back, 2 bases at V and 1 base at J, with 14 bases in the middle. CDR3 nucleotide sequence: TGTGCCAGCAGCTTATTCTTCGGCAACCGGAACACCGGGGAGCTGTTTTTT. This encodes CASSLFFGNRNTGELFF.

In its sample, this clonotype was seen a few times. V is TRBV11-2 and J is TRBJ2-7; D gene uncertain. This CDR3 has 14 amino acids. V lost 7 bases and J 2 bases, leaving 15 bases between the germline ends. Germline loops: CDR1 SGHAT, CDR2 FQNNGV. CDR3 sequence: CASTILGFTYEQYF. In DNA form, the CDR3 reads TGTGCCAGCACCATCTTGGGTTTTACCTACGAGCAGTACTTC.

The V gene is TRBV6-8, the J gene TRBJ2-3; D tentatively reads TRBD1 or TRBD2 (5 bases each). The CDR3 consists of 15 residues. The V gene lost 5 bases and the J gene lost 2 bases, with 14 bases spanning the gap. CDR1 is MNHGY and CDR2 is SAAAGT in the germline V gene. CDR3 sequence reads: CASSPRGRLTDTQYF. For the CDR3, the DNA is TGTGCCAGCAGTCCCCGGGGCCGGCTCACAGATACGCAGTATTTT.

This chain links TRBV11-2 with TRBJ2-7, with 9 bases lining up with TRBD2. Germline loops: CDR1 SGHAT, CDR2 FQNNGV. The CDR3 extends over 15 amino acids. Unmatched junction bases numbered 8, after V lost 6 bases and J lost 2 bases. CDR3 nucleotides: TGTGCCAGCAGTCGGACTAGCGCCAGCCCCTACGAGCAGTACTTC. Protein product: CASSRTSASPYEQYF.

This clonotype has more than one count but fewer than ten. The chain employs TRBV28 and TRBJ2-2, with 14 bases identical to TRBD2. Germline-derived CDR1 and CDR2 are MDHEN and SYDVKM. The length of the CDR3 is 18 residues. Trimming cost V 4 bases and J 4 bases; bases outside gene matches: 8. The CDR3: CASSSETSGRVATGELFF. As DNA, the CDR3 is TGTGCCAGCAGTTCGGAGACTAGCGGGAGGGTGGCCACCGGGGAGCTGTTTTTT. Drawing the rest from reference TRBV28 and TRBJ2-2, the complete variable domain is DVKVTQSSRYLVKRTGEKVFLECVQDMDHENMFWYRQDPGLGLRLIYFSYDVKMKEKGDIPEGYSVSREKKERFSLILESASTNQTSMYLCASSSETSGRVATGELFFGEGSRLTVL.

This clonotype showed up many times. The chain joins TRBV7-2 to TRBJ2-3; possible D gene TRBD2, 6 bases. Germline CDR1 is SGHTA and CDR2 is FQGNSA. The CDR3 has 16 residues. The ends were cut back, 3 bases at V and 2 bases at J, with 15 bases in the middle. The CDR3 region is CASSFRLSGHTDTQYF. For the CDR3, the DNA is TGTGCCAGCAGCTTTCGGCTTAGCGGACACACAGATACGCAGTATTTT.

This chain joins TRBV30 and TRBJ2-7; TRBD1 aligns across 11 bases. J gave up 5 bases and V 1 base, and 7 bases lay outside the gene matches. The CDR3 sequence is 15 residues long. Per germline, CDR1 GTSNPN and CDR2 SVGIG (reference sequence). DNA of the CDR3: TGTGCCTGGAGTGGGGGGACAGGGGGTTACAACGAGCAGTACTTC. Its protein product is CAWSGGTGGYNEQYF.

There are a few counts of this clonotype. The CDR3 here is CASSSLGMGQISYEQYF. CDR3 DNA: TGTGCCAGCAGTTCCCTCGGCATGGGACAGATTTCCTACGAGCAGTACTTC. The V call is TRBV12-3 or TRBV12-4, the J call TRBJ2-7; 7 bases align to TRBD1. With 4 bases clipped from V and 1 base from J, the junction kept 13 bases outside the gene matches. CDR3 length: 17 residues.

Many counts were recorded for this clonotype. The rearrangement joins TRBV7-9 to TRBJ2-1; the D is unclear. CDR1 is SEHNR and CDR2 is FQNEAQ in the germline V gene (reference sequence). The CDR3 sequence is 13 residues long. The ends were cut back, 3 bases at V and 2 bases at J, with 5 bases in the middle. DNA of the CDR3: TGTGCCAGCAGCTTGCTGGCCTACAATGAGCAGTTCTTC. Its translation: CASSLLAYNEQFF.

Turning to this clonotype: With a much larger clone just one base away, this may be a read error. The CDR3 region is CASSLGVTIPQPQHF. The CDR3 bases are TGTGCCAGCAGTTTAGGAGTGACGATACCTCAGCCCCAGCATTTT. V and J are TRBV12-3 or TRBV12-4 and TRBJ1-5; D remains ambiguous. The CDR3 length is 15 residues. Trimming removed 1 base at V and 6 bases at J, with 13 bases between.

The chain joins TRBV6-2 or TRBV6-3 to TRBJ2-2; 10 bases are shared with TRBD1. CDR3 size: 16 residues. Germline lookup yields CDR1 MNHEY and CDR2 SVGEGT. Losses at the gene ends were 7 bases for V and 3 bases for J; bases not matched to a gene: 8. Here the CDR3 DNA reads TGTGCCAGCACCTCTCTGACAGGGGGCGACACCGGGGAGCTGTTTTTT. It codes for CASTSLTGGDTGELFF.

This clonotype has ten or more counts. The chain joins TRBV7-8 to TRBJ2-1; TRBD1 aligns across 8 bases. This CDR3 comprises 14 residues. J was trimmed by 7 bases and V by 4 bases; bases with no gene match: 6. CDR1 SGHVS and CDR2 FQNEAQ come from the germline V gene. DNA for the CDR3: TGTGCCAGCAGCTACTACAGGGGGAAGAATGAGCAGTTCTTC. This codes for CASSYYRGKNEQFF.

The rearrangement links TRBV5-1 to TRBJ2-7; tentative D call: TRBD2 (6 bases). V gave up 0 bases and J gave up 3 bases, with 13 bases separating them. The germline gives CDR1 SGHRS, CDR2 YFSETQ. This CDR3 is built from 15 residues. The CDR3 DNA is TGCGCCAGCAGCTTGGCCGCGGGAATATACTACGAGCAGTACTTC. It specifies CASSLAAGIYYEQYF. Looking up the rest from reference TRBV5-1 and TRBJ2-7 gives the full variable domain: KAGVTQTPRYLIKTRGQQVTLSCSPISGHRSVSWYQQTPGQGLQFLFEYFSETQRNKGNFPGRFSGRQFSNSRSEMNVSTLELGDSALYLCASSLAAGIYYEQYFGPGTRLTVT.

This clonotype appeared a few times. The genes are TRBV6-1 and TRBJ1-5, with a possible D match to TRBD1 (6 bases). Trimming removed 6 bases from V and 5 bases from J, with 11 bases in between. CDR1 MNHNS and CDR2 SASEGT come from the germline V gene. The CDR3 is made up of 13 amino acids. The CDR3 bases are TGTGCCAGCAGGGGGGACACACATCAGCCCCAGCATTTT. The encoded protein is CASRGDTHQPQHF.

The V call is TRBV7-8, the J call TRBJ2-1; D not resolved. Germline CDR1 reads SGHVS; CDR2 reads FQNEAQ. Deletions cut 7 bases from V and 9 bases from J, with 22 bases between. CDR3 length equals 15 residues. CDR3 DNA: TGTGCCAGCACAAAGCCCCGTTTAGGAACCGGTGAGCAGTTCTTC. Protein: CASTKPRLGTGEQFF.